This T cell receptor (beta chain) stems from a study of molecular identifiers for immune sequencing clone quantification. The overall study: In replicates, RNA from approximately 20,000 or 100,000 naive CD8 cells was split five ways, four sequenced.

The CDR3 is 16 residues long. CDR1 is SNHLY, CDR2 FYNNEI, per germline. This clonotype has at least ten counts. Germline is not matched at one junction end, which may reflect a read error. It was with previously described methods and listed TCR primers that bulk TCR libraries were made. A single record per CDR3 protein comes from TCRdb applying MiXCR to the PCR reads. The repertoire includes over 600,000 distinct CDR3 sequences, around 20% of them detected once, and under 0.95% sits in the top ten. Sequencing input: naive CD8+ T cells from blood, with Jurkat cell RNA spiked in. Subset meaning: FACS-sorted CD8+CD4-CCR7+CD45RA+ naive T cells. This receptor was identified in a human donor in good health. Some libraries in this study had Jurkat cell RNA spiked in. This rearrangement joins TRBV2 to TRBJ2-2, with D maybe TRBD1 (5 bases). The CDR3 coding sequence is TGTGCCAGCAGCGAAGGGGTTTACACGAACACCGGGGAGCTGTTTTTT. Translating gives CASSEGVYTNTGELFF. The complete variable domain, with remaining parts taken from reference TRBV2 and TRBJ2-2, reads EPEVTQTPSHQVTQMGQEVILRCVPISNHLYFYWYRQILGQKVEFLVSFYNNEISEKSEIFDDQFSVERPDGSNFTLKIRSTKLEDSAMYFCASSEGVYTNTGELFFGEGSRLTVL.